The rows below give T cell receptor beta chains drawn from one sample of a study of shared clonotypes between healthy human individuals. Sequencing was performed with immunoSEQ multiplex PCR; in TCRdb, only in-frame clones are kept and a portion is missing. This table holds about 1 million clones, around 76% found once. The material sequenced was memory CD4+ T cells sorted from blood. All receptors come from a man younger than 35 in good health. Each CDR3 is given with its conserved first and last residue. The D gene is left open where the match is weak. Not every row has a clone size; where given, it reads once, few, many or a size class.

V	size	D	length	J	CDR3	DNA
TRBV9	.	TRBD2	17	TRBJ2-2	CASSAGSGGAGTGELFF	TGTGCCAGCAGCGCCGGTAGCGGGGGGGCCGGCACCGGGGAGCTGTTTTTT
TRBV30	.	.	14	TRBJ1-6	CAWSGPGDSSPLHF	TGTGCCTGGAGTGGGCCAGGGGATAGTTCACCCCTCCACTTT
TRBV25-1	.	.	13	TRBJ1-1	CASSDRGGTEAFF	TGTGCCAGCAGTGACAGAGGAGGGACTGAAGCTTTCTTT
TRBV5-1	.	TRBD1	14	TRBJ1-3	CASSLTGDGNTIYF	TGCGCCAGCAGCTTGACAGGGGATGGAAACACCATATATTTT
TRBV5-4	.	.	15	TRBJ1-6	CASSPTGSGNSPLHF	TGTGCCAGCAGTCCCACAGGGTCAGGAAATTCACCCCTCCACTTT
TRBV19	.	TRBD1	15	TRBJ1-1	CASSALDRDHTEAFF	TGTGCCAGTAGTGCCCTAGACAGGGATCACACTGAAGCTTTCTTT
TRBV18	many	.	14	TRBJ1-5	CASSRDRHLQPQHF	TGTGCCAGCTCACGAGACAGACACCTTCAGCCCCAGCATTTT
TRBV7-2	.	TRBD2	16	TRBJ2-5	CASSQTSGALRETQYF	TGTGCCAGCAGCCAAACTAGCGGCGCCCTTAGGGAGACCCAGTACTTC
TRBV5-1	.	TRBD2	16	TRBJ2-3	CASSLGTSGGTDTQYF	TGCGCCAGCAGCTTGGGGACTAGCGGAGGCACAGATACGCAGTATTTT
TRBV28	.	TRBD1	15	TRBJ2-2	CASRPQGYRTGELFF	TGTGCCAGCAGGCCACAGGGGTATCGTACCGGGGAGCTGTTTTTT
TRBV5-6	.	.	14	TRBJ2-5	CASSLSSAAETQYF	TGTGCCAGCAGCTTGTCTTCCGCGGCCGAGACCCAGTACTTC
TRBV7-2	.	.	16	TRBJ2-3	CASSLRLALRTDTQYF	TGTGCCAGCAGCTTAAGGCTAGCGCTACGCACAGATACGCAGTATTTT
TRBV19	few	TRBD1	13	TRBJ1-6	CASYDRGGSPLHF	TGTGCCTCCTACGACAGGGGAGGTTCACCCCTCCACTTT
TRBV7-2	once	TRBD2	17	TRBJ2-7	CASSLASAGKIPYEQYF	TGTGCCAGCAGCTTAGCATCAGCGGGGAAGATCCCCTACGAGCAGTACTTC
TRBV25-1	few	.	16	TRBJ1-5	CASSGDGPGSNQPQHF	TGTGCCAGCAGTGGAGATGGCCCTGGTAGCAATCAGCCCCAGCATTTT
TRBV7-2	.	.	14	TRBJ1-5	CASSPRGGSQPQHF	TGTGCCAGCAGCCCCCGGGGGGGCAGTCAGCCCCAGCATTTT
TRBV10-3	.	TRBD2	15	TRBJ2-1	CAISDASGAINEQFF	TGTGCCATCAGTGACGCTAGCGGGGCTATCAATGAGCAGTTCTTC
TRBV5-1	once	TRBD2	16	TRBJ2-1	CASSSLPGLAGNEQFF	TGCGCCAGCAGCTCACTCCCGGGACTAGCGGGCAATGAGCAGTTCTTC
TRBV29-1	many	.	12	TRBJ1-5	CSVRRGDQPQHF	TGCAGCGTGAGGAGGGGGGATCAGCCCCAGCATTTT
TRBV30	.	.	14	TRBJ2-5	CAWSEASGRETQYF	TGTGCCTGGAGTGAGGCTTCGGGTCGGGAGACCCAGTACTTC
TRBV27	few	.	15	TRBJ2-6	CASSPSSSGANVLTF	TGTGCCAGCAGTCCCTCATCCTCTGGGGCCAACGTCCTGACTTTC
TRBV6-1	few	.	14	TRBJ1-2	CASSENRFNYGYTF	TGTGCCAGCAGTGAAAATAGATTTAACTATGGCTACACCTTC
TRBV5-4	.	.	14	TRBJ2-2	CASSWPGRTGELFF	TGTGCCAGCAGCTGGCCAGGGCGCACCGGGGAGCTGTTTTTT
TRBV13	many	TRBD2	17	TRBJ2-3	CASSLVVGLGLTDTQYF	TGTGCCAGCAGCTTAGTAGTCGGACTAGGACTTACAGATACGCAGTATTTT
TRBV27	.	.	11	TRBJ2-3	CASRSTDTQYF	TGTGCCAGCAGAAGCACAGATACGCAGTATTTT
TRBV6-1	.	TRBD1	15	TRBJ1-2	CASGTGGAGNYGYTF	TGTGCCAGCGGGACAGGGGGCGCCGGAAACTATGGCTACACCTTC
TRBV6-5	.	.	15	TRBJ2-3	CASSYRDTRTDTQYF	TGTGCCAGCAGCTACCGGGACACCCGAACGGATACGCAGTATTTT
TRBV6-5	few	TRBD1	14	TRBJ1-1	CASSLPGQSTEAFF	TGTGCCAGCTCCCTTCCGGGACAGAGCACTGAAGCTTTCTTT
TRBV18	many	.	15	TRBJ1-1	CASSPQGTTNTEAFF	TGTGCCAGCTCACCACAGGGGACAACGAACACTGAAGCTTTCTTT
TRBV7-9	.	.	15	TRBJ2-3	CASSFATTQPDTQYF	TGTGCCAGCAGCTTTGCAACTACCCAACCAGATACGCAGTATTTT
TRBV6-5	once	TRBD2	16	TRBJ2-3	CASSSGLAGGGDTQYF	TGTGCCAGCAGTTCGGGACTAGCGGGGGGTGGAGATACGCAGTATTTT
TRBV21-1	once	.	16	TRBJ1-2	CASRTVIATESYGYTF	TGTGCCAGCAGGACTGTGATAGCTACAGAAAGCTATGGCTACACCTTC
TRBV7-9	.	.	14	TRBJ2-6	CANRESSGANVLTF	TGTGCCAACAGGGAGAGCTCTGGGGCCAACGTCCTGACTTTC
TRBV4-1	.	.	15	TRBJ2-5	CASSQAGLGQETQYF	TGCGCCAGCAGCCAAGCAGGGCTGGGCCAAGAGACCCAGTACTTC
TRBV7-2	.	TRBD2	15	TRBJ2-7	CASSPSSGVSYEQYF	TGTGCCAGCAGCCCTTCTAGCGGGGTCTCCTACGAGCAGTACTTC
TRBV5-1	.	.	15	TRBJ1-2	CASSLEARPVYGYTF	TGCGCCAGCAGCTTGGAAGCCCGTCCAGTTTATGGCTACACCTTC
TRBV10-3	.	.	12	TRBJ2-3	CAISETADTQYF	TGTGCCATCAGTGAGACAGCAGATACGCAGTATTTT
TRBV6-5	.	.	13	TRBJ1-2	CASSYLSGGGYTF	TGTGCCAGCAGTTACCTGTCTGGGGGTGGCTACACCTTC
TRBV19	.	.	13	TRBJ1-5	CASSPQGPGPQHF	TGTGCCAGTAGTCCTCAAGGGCCGGGGCCCCAGCATTTT
TRBV30	.	.	13	TRBJ1-4	CAWGSGDNEKLFF	TGTGCCTGGGGGTCAGGGGATAATGAAAAACTGTTTTTT
TRBV6-1	.	.	12	TRBJ2-3	CASRGNTDTQYF	TGTGCCAGCAGGGGGAACACAGATACGCAGTATTTT
TRBV30	.	.	11	TRBJ2-7	CAWGRGYEQYF	TGTGCCTGGGGACGGGGGTACGAGCAGTACTTC
TRBV18	.	TRBD2	16	TRBJ2-2	CASSDELAQIPGELFF	TGTGCCAGCTCAGACGAACTAGCGCAGATTCCCGGGGAGCTGTTTTTT
TRBV27	.	.	14	TRBJ1-1	CASSFEPGQGEAFF	TGTGCCAGCAGTTTTGAACCGGGACAAGGAGAAGCTTTCTTT
TRBV11-3	few	.	16	TRBJ1-1	CASSTSFGRENTEAFF	TGTGCCAGCAGCACATCCTTTGGTCGCGAGAACACTGAAGCTTTCTTT
TRBV6-5	.	.	15	TRBJ1-1	CASSTLRAMNTEAFF	TGTGCCAGCAGTACCCTTAGGGCTATGAACACTGAAGCTTTCTTT
TRBV10-1	.	TRBD1	17	TRBJ2-1	CASSESRTGGAGDEQFF	TGCGCCAGCAGTGAGTCGCGGACAGGGGGCGCGGGCGATGAGCAGTTCTTC
TRBV6-1	.	.	15	TRBJ2-5	CASSPQSISQETQYF	TGTGCCAGCAGTCCCCAATCCATCTCACAAGAGACCCAGTACTTC
TRBV7-9	.	TRBD1	16	TRBJ2-3	CASSLARTGIGDTQYF	TGTGCCAGCAGCTTAGCGCGGACAGGGATTGGGGATACGCAGTATTTT
TRBV5-1	.	.	14	TRBJ2-5	CASSLARADETQYF	TGCGCCAGCAGCTTGGCTCGTGCGGACGAGACCCAGTACTTC
TRBV6-6	.	.	16	TRBJ2-7	CASSYSALRQSYEQYF	TGTGCCAGCAGTTACTCAGCGTTAAGACAGTCCTACGAGCAGTACTTC
TRBV9	.	.	13	TRBJ2-1	CASSVEQYNEQFF	TGTGCCAGCAGCGTAGAGCAGTACAATGAGCAGTTCTTC
TRBV19	.	.	15	TRBJ2-3	CASSSRDKNTDTQYF	TGTGCCAGTAGTTCCCGGGACAAAAACACAGATACGCAGTATTTT
TRBV11-2	.	TRBD1	15	TRBJ2-7	CASSLQGQIAIEQYF	TGTGCCAGCAGCCTACAGGGACAGATAGCGATCGAGCAGTACTTC
TRBV28	.	TRBD2	14	TRBJ2-3	CASSLAGFTDTQYF	TGTGCCAGCAGTCTAGCGGGATTCACAGATACGCAGTATTTT
TRBV5-1	once	TRBD1	15	TRBJ2-6	CASSLGQGGANVLTF	TGCGCCAGCAGCCTCGGACAGGGTGGGGCCAACGTCCTGACTTTC
TRBV19	.	TRBD1	13	TRBJ2-7	CASSPGTAFEQYF	TGTGCCAGTAGTCCCGGGACAGCATTCGAGCAGTACTTC
TRBV6-5	.	.	14	TRBJ2-1	CASRLWGSENEQFF	TGTGCCAGCAGATTGTGGGGGTCCGAAAATGAGCAGTTCTTC
TRBV6-5	.	TRBD1	14	TRBJ2-7	CASSYLTGLFEQYF	TGTGCCAGCAGTTACCTGACAGGGCTATTCGAGCAGTACTTC